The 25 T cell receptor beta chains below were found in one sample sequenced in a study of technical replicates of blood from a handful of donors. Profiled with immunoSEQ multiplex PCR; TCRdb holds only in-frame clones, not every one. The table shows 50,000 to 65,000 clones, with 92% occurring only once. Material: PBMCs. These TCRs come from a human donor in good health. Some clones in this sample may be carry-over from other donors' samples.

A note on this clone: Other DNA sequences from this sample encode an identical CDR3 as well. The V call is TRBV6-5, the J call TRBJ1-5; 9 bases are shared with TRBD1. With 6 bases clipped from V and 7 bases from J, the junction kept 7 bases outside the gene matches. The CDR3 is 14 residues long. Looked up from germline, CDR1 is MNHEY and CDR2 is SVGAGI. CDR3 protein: CASSLTGGGQPQHF. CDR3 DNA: TGTGCCAGCAGCCTTACAGGGGGCGGGCAGCCCCAGCATTTT.

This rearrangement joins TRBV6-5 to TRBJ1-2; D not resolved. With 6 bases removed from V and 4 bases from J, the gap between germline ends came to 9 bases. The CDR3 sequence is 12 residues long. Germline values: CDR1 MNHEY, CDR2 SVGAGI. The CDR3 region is CASRTEVYGYTF. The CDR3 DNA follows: TGTGCCAGCAGAACAGAAGTCTATGGCTACACCTTC.

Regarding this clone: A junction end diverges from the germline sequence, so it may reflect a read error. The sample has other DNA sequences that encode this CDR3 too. CDR3 protein: CASSSGPSGYYEQYF. As DNA, the CDR3 is TGTGCCAGCAGCTCCGGGCCCTCAGGGTATTACGAGCAGTACTTT. The chain has TRBV5-6 and TRBJ2-7; weak D call: TRBD1 (5 bases). Per germline, CDR1 SGHDT and CDR2 YYEEEE. This CDR3 spans 15 amino acids.

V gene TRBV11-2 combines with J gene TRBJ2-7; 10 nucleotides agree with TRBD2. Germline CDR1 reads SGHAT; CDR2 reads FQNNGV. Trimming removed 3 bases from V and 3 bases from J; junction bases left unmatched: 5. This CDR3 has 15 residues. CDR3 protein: CASSLGSGRNYEQYF. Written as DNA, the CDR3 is TGTGCCAGCAGCTTGGGTAGCGGGAGGAACTACGAGCAGTACTTC. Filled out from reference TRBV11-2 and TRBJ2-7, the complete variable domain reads EAGVAQSPRYKIIEKRQSVAFWCNPISGHATLYWYQQILGQGPKLLIQFQNNGVVDDSQLPKDRFSAERLKGVDSTLKIQPAKLEDSAVYLCASSLGSGRNYEQYFGPGTRLTVT.

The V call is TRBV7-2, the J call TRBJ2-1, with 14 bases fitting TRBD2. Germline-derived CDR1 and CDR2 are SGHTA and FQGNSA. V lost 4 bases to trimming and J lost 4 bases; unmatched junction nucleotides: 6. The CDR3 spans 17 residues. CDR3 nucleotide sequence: TGTGCCAGCAGCTCTCCAGGGACTAGCGGGGGATACAATGAGCAGTTCTTC. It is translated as CASSSPGTSGGYNEQFF. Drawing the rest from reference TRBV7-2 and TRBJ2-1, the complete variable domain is GAGVSQSPSNKVTEKGKDVELRCDPISGHTALYWYRQSLGQGLEFLIYFQGNSAPDKSGLPSDRFSAERTGGSVSTLTIQRTQQEDSAVYLCASSSPGTSGGYNEQFFGPGTRLTVL.

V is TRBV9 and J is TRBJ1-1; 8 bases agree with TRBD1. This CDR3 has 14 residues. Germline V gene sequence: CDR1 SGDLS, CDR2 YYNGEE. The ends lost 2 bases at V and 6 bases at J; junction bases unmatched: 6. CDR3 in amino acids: CASSVGTGWPEAFF. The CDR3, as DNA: TGTGCCAGCAGCGTTGGGACAGGCTGGCCTGAAGCTTTCTTT.

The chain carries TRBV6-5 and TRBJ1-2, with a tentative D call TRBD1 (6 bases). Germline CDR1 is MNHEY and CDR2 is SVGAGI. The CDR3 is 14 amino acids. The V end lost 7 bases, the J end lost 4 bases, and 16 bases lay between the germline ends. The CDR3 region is CASKIARGTYGYTF. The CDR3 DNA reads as TGTGCCAGCAAAATAGCCAGGGGTACCTATGGCTACACCTTC.

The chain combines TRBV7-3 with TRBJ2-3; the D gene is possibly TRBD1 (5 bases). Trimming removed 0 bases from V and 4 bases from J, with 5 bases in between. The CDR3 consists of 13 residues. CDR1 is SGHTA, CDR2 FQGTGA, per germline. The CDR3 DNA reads TGTGCCAGCAGCTTAACCAGGGCAGATACGCAGTATTTT. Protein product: CASSLTRADTQYF.

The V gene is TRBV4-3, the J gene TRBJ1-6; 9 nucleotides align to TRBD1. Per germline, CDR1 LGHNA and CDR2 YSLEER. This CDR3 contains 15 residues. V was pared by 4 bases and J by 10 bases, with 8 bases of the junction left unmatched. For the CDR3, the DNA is TGCGCCAGCAGCCTCTTACAGGGGGCTCGATCACCCCTCCACTTT. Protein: CASSLLQGARSPLHF.

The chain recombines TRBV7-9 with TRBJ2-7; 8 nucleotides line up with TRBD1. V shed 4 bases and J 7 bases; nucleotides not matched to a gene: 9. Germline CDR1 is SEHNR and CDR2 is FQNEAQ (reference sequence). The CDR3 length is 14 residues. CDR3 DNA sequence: TGTGCCAGCAGCTCAGTGACAGGGGAGGCGGAGCAGTACTTC. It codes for CASSSVTGEAEQYF.

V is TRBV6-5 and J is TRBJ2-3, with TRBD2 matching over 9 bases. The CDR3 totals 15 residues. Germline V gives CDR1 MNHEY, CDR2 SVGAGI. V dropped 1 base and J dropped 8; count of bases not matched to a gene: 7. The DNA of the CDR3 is TGTGCCAGCAGTTACTGGGGACTAGCACGTAGTACGCAGTATTTT. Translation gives CASSYWGLARSTQYF.

The CDR3 is CASSYSRDSNYEQYF. CDR3 DNA: TGCGCCAGCAGCTATTCTAGGGACTCCAACTACGAGCAGTACTTC. The V call is TRBV5-1, the J call TRBJ2-7, with TRBD2 as a possible D gene (6 bases). The CDR3 extends over 15 amino acids. Germline V gene lookup returns CDR1 SGHRS and CDR2 YFSETQ. Trimming removed 3 bases at V and 3 bases at J, with 16 bases between.

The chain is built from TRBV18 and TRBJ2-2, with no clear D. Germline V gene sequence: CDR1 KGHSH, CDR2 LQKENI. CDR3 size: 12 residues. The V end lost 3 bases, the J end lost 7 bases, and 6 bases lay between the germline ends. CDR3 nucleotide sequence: TGTGCCAGCTCACCTCGTAACGGGGAGCTGTTTTTT. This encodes CASSPRNGELFF.

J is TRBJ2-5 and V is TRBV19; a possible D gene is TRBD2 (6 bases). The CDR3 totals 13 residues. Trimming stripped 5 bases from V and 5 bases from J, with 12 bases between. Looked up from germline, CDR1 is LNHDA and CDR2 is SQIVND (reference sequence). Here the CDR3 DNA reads TGTGCCAGTAGTCCGGGACGGGAGGAGACCCAGTACTTC. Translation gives CASSPGREETQYF.

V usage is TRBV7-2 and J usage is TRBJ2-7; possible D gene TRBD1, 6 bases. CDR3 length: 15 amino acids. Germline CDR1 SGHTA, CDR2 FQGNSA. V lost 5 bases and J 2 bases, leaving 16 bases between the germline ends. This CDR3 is CASSPQGSLPYEQYF. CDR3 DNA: TGTGCCAGCAGCCCGCAGGGGTCCCTTCCCTACGAGCAGTACTTC. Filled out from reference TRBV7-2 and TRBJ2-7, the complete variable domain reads GAGVSQSPSNKVTEKGKDVELRCDPISGHTALYWYRQSLGQGLEFLIYFQGNSAPDKSGLPSDRFSAERTGGSVSTLTIQRTQQEDSAVYLCASSPQGSLPYEQYFGPGTRLTVT.

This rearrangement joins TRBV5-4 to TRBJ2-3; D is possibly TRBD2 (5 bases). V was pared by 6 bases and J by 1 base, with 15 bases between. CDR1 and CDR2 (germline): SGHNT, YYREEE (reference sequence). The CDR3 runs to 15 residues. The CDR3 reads CASKRTGSGTDTQYF. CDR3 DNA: TGTGCCAGCAAAAGAACGGGGAGCGGCACAGATACGCAGTATTTT.

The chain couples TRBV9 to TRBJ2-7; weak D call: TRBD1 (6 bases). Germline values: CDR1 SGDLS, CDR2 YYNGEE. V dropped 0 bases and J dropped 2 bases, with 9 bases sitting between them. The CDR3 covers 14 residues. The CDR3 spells CASSVEQGPYEQYF. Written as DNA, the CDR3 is TGTGCCAGCAGCGTAGAACAGGGACCCTACGAGCAGTACTTC.

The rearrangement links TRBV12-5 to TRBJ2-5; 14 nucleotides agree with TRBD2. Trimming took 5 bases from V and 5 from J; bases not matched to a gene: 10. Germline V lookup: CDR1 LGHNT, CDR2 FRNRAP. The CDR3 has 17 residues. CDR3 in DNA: TGTGCTAGTGGTCCCCCTTGGGGGACTAGCGGGAGTGAGACCCAGTACTTC. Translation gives CASGPPWGTSGSETQYF.

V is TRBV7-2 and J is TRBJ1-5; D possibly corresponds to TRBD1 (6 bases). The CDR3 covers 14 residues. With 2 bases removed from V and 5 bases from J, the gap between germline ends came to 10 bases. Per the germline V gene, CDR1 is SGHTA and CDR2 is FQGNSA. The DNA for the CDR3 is TGTGCCAGCAGCTTAATAGGGGGTGATCAGCCCCAGCATTTT. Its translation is CASSLIGGDQPQHF.

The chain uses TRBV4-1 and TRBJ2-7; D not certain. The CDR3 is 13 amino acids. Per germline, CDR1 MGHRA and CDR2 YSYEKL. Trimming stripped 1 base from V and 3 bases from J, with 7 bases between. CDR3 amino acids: CASSQAGNYEQYF. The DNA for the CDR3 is TGCGCCAGCAGCCAAGCGGGTAACTACGAGCAGTACTTC.

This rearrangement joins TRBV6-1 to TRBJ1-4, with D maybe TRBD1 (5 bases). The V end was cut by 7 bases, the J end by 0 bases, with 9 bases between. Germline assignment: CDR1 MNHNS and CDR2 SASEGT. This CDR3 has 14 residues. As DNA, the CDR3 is TGTGCCAGCACTACGGGGGCAACTAATGAAAAACTGTTTTTT. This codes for CASTTGATNEKLFF.

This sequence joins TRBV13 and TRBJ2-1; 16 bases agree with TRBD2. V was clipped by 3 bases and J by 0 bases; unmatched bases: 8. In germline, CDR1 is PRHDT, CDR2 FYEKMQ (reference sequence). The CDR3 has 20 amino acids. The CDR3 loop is CASSFTSGLAGGSSYNEQFF. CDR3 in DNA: TGTGCCAGCAGCTTCACATCGGGACTAGCGGGGGGGAGCTCCTACAATGAGCAGTTCTTC.

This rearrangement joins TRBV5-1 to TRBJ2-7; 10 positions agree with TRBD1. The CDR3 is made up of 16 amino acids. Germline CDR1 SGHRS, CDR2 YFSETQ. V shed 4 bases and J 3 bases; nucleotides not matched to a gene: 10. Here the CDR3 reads CASSPGPGQGFYEQYF. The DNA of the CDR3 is TGCGCCAGCAGCCCGGGGCCGGGACAGGGGTTCTACGAGCAGTACTTC. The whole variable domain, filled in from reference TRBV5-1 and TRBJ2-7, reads KAGVTQTPRYLIKTRGQQVTLSCSPISGHRSVSWYQQTPGQGLQFLFEYFSETQRNKGNFPGRFSGRQFSNSRSEMNVSTLELGDSALYLCASSPGPGQGFYEQYFGPGTRLTVT.

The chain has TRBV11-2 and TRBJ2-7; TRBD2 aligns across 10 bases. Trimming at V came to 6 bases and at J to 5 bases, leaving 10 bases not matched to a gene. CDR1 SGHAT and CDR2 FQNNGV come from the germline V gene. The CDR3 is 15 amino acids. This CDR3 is CASRSLAGVEHEQYF. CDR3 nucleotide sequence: TGTGCCAGCAGGTCGCTAGCGGGAGTTGAACACGAGCAGTACTTC.

The CDR3 bases are TGTGCCAGCAGCTTGGGCGTCTCGCGGGTCACAGATACGCAGTATTTT. Amino acid sequence: CASSLGVSRVTDTQYF. The rearrangement uses TRBV5-6 and TRBJ2-3, with D possibly TRBD2 on 5 matching bases. This CDR3 region has 16 residues. Trimming took off 0 bases at V and 2 bases at J, with 13 bases between the two ends. Looked up from germline, CDR1 is SGHDT and CDR2 is YYEEEE.